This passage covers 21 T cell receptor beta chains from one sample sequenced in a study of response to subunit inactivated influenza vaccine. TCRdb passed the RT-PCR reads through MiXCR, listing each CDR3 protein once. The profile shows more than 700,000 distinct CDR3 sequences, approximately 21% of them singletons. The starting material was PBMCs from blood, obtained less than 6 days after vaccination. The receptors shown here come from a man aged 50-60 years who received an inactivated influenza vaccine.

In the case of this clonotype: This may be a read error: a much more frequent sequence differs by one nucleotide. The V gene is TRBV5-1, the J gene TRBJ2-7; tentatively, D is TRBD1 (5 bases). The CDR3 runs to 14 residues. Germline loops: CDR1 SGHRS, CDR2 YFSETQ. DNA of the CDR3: TGCGCCAGCAGCTCCCGAACTGGGGCCTACGAGCAGAACTTC. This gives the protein CASSSRTGAYEQNF.

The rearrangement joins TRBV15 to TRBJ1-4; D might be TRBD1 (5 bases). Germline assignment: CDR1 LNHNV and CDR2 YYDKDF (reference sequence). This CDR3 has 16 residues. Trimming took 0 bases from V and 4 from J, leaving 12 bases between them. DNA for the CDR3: TGTGCCACCAGCAGAGATTGGGGGGGATTTAATGAAAAACTGTTTTTT. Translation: CATSRDWGGFNEKLFF.

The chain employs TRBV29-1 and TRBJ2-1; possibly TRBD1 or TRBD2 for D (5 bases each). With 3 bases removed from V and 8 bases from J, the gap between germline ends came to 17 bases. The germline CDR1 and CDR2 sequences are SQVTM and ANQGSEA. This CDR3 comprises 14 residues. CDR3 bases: TGCAGCGTTGAGTACCGGGGCAAGATGTATGAGCAGTTCTTC. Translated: CSVEYRGKMYEQFF.

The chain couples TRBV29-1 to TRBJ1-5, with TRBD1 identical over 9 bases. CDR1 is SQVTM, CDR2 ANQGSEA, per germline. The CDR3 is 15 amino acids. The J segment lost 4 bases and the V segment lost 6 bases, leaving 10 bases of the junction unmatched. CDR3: CSVGQGPGVNQPQHF. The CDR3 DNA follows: TGCAGCGTCGGACAGGGGCCCGGTGTTAATCAGCCCCAGCATTTT.

CDR3 protein: CASSQDRYSSGNTIYF. CDR3 in DNA: TGTGCCAGCAGCCAAGACAGATACAGCTCTGGAAACACCATATATTTT. The V call is TRBV3-1, the J call TRBJ1-3; unclear D gene. The ends were cut back, 0 bases at V and 0 bases at J, with 9 bases in the middle. Germline loops: CDR1 LGHDT, CDR2 YNNKEL (reference sequence). The CDR3 sequence is 16 residues long.

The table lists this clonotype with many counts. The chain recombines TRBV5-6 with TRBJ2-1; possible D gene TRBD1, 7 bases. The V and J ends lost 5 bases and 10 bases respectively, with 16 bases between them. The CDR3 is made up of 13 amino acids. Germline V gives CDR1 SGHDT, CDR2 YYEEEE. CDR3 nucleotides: TGTGCCAGCAGTCTTGGCGGAGGGGGCGAGCAGTTCTTC. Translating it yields CASSLGGGGEQFF.

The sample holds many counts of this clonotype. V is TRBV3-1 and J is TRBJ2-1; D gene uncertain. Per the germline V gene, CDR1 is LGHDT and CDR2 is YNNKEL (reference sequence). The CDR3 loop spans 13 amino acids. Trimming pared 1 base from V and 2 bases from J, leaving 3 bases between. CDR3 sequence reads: CASSQGTYNEQFF. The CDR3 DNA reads TGTGCCAGCAGCCAAGGCACCTACAATGAGCAGTTCTTC.

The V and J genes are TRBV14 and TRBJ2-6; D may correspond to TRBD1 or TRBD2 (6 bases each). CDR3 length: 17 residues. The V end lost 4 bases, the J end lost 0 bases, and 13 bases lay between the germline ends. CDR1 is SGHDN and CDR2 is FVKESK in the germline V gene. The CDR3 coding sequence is TGTGCCAGCAGCCCCAGGGGACTGATCTCTGGGGCCAACGTCCTGACTTTC. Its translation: CASSPRGLISGANVLTF.

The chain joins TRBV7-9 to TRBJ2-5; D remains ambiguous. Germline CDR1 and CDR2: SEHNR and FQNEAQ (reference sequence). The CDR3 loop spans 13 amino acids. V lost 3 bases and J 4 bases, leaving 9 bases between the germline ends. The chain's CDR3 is CASSLWVGETQYF. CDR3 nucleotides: TGTGCCAGCAGCTTGTGGGTGGGAGAGACCCAGTACTTC.

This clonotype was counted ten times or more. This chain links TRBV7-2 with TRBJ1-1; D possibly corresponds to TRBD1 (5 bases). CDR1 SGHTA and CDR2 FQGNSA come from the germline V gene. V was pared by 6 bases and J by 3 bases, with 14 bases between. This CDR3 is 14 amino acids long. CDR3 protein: CASRPGPSDTEAFF. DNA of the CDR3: TGTGCCAGCAGACCGGGGCCATCAGACACTGAAGCTTTCTTT.

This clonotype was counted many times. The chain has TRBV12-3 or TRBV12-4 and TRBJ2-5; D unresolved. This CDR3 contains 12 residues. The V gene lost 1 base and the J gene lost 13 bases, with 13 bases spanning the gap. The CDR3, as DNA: TGTGCCAGCAGTTTAGGAACTTTGCAGAGGTACTTC. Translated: CASSLGTLQRYF.

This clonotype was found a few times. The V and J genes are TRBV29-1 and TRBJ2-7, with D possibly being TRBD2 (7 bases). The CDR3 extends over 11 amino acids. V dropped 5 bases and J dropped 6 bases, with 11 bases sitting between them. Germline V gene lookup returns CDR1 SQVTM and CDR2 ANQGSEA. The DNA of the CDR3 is TGCAGCGTTAGGGGGGGCCGCGAGCAGTACTTC. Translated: CSVRGGREQYF.

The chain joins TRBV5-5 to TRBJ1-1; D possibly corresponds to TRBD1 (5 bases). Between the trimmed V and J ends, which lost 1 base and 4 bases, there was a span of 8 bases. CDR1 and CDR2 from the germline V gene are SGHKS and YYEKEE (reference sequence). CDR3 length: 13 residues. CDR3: CASSLWRGTEAFF. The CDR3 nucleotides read TGTGCCAGCAGCTTGTGGAGGGGCACTGAAGCTTTCTTT. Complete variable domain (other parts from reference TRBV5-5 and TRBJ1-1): DAGVTQSPTHLIKTRGQQVTLRCSPISGHKSVSWYQQVLGQGPQFIFQYYEKEERGRGNFPDRFSARQFPNYSSELNVNALLLGDSALYLCASSLWRGTEAFFGQGTRLTVV.

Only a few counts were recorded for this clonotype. The CDR3 protein is CASSLYVTGTTDTQYF. Here the CDR3 DNA reads TGCGCCAGCAGCTTGTACGTGACAGGTACCACCGATACGCAGTATTTT. The chain recombines TRBV5-1 with TRBJ2-3, with a weak D call TRBD1 (6 bases). The germline CDR1 and CDR2 sequences are SGHRS and YFSETQ. Trimming removed 1 base from V and 6 bases from J, with 18 bases in between. CDR3 length equals 16 residues.

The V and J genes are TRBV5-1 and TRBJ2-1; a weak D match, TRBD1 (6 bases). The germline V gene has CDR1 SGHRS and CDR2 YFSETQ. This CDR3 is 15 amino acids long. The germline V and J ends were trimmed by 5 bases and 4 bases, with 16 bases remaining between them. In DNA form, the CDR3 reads TGCGCCAGCAGTCAGGGGCCTAACCCTTACAATGAGCAGTTCTTC. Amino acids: CASSQGPNPYNEQFF.

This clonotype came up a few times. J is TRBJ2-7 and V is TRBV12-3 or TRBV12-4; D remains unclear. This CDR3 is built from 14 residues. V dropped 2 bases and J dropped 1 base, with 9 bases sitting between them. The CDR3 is CASSLFFESYEQYF. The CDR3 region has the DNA TGTGCCAGCAGTTTATTTTTCGAATCCTACGAGCAGTACTTC.

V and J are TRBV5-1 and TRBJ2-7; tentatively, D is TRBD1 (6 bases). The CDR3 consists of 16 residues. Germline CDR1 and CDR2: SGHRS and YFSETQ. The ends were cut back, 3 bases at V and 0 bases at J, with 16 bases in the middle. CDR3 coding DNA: TGCGCCAGCAGCTCTGACCGGGACAAGGGCTCCTACGAGCAGTACTTC. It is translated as CASSSDRDKGSYEQYF.

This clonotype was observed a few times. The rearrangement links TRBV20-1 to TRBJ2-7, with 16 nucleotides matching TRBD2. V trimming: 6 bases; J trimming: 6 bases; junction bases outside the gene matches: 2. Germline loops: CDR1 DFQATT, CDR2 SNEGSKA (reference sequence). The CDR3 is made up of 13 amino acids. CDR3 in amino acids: CSAGTSGGVEQYF. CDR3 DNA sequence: TGCAGTGCCGGGACTAGCGGGGGGGTCGAGCAGTACTTC.

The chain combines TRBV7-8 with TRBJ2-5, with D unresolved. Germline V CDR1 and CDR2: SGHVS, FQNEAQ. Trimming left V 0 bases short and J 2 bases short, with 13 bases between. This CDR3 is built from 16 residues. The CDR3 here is CASSLAGGVPQETQYF. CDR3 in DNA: TGTGCCAGCAGCTTAGCTGGCGGAGTGCCACAAGAGACCCAGTACTTC.

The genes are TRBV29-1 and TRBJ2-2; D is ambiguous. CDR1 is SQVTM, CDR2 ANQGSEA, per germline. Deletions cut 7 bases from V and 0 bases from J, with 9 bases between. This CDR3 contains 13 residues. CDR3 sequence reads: CSGSSSNTGELFF. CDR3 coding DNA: TGCAGCGGGAGTAGCTCGAACACCGGGGAGCTGTTTTTT.

Here the CDR3 reads CSVTTGVSNQPQHF. The CDR3 region has the DNA TGCAGCGTTACGACAGGGGTTAGCAATCAGCCCCAGCATTTT. The chain is built from TRBV29-1 and TRBJ1-5; 8 positions match TRBD1. Germline CDR1 reads SQVTM; CDR2 reads ANQGSEA. The CDR3 spans 14 residues. The junction had 3 bases not matched to a gene; V was cut back by 5 bases and J by 0 bases.